These 21 T cell receptor beta chains came from one sample sequenced in a study of identical twins (dated by TCRdb to the mid-2010s). The library was made by 5' RACE. Sequenced on an Illumina HiSeq 2000. TCRdb passed the public sequencing reads through fastp at Q25 and MiXCR, retaining productive beta sequences. Rows are combined by CDR3 protein, so each entry shows the most common genes and DNA. In this sample the table shows approximately 260,000 distinct CDR3 sequences, about 9% of which occur a single time. Over 2.5% of the sample is taken by the ten largest. The sample was also linked to a second study, of yellow fever vaccine responses in identical twins.

Sequencing used CD8+ T cells sorted from blood. The receptors were sampled from a woman aged 18-30 years in good health.

This clonotype was counted many times. This chain's CDR3 is CASSASLAGRTDTQYF. CDR3 DNA sequence: TGTGCCAGCAGTGCCAGTCTAGCGGGTCGCACAGATACGCAGTATTTT. The rearrangement links TRBV2 to TRBJ2-3; 8 bases match TRBD2. Germline V gene sequence: CDR1 SNHLY, CDR2 FYNNEI. CDR3 length equals 16 residues. Trimming cost V 4 bases and J 1 base; bases outside gene matches: 7.

In its sample, this clonotype was seen many times. The chain recombines TRBV27 with TRBJ2-2; 7 positions agree with TRBD2. From germline, CDR1 is MNHEY and CDR2 SMNVEV (reference sequence). There are 17 residues in the CDR3. Trimming cost V 2 bases and J 3 bases; bases outside gene matches: 9. As DNA, the CDR3 is TGTGCCAGCAGTTTAAAGGGAGGGCCGTTATACACCGGGGAGCTGTTTTTT. Translating gives CASSLKGGPLYTGELFF.

The table lists this clonotype with many counts. Here the CDR3 DNA reads TGTGCCAGCAGCCAGTCTTCTGAAGCTTTCTTT. It encodes CASSQSSEAFF. The chain uses TRBV4-2 and TRBJ1-1; D call uncertain. CDR1 and CDR2 from the germline V gene are LGHNA and YNFKEQ. Between the trimmed V and J ends, which lost 3 bases and 6 bases, there was a span of 5 bases. The CDR3 spans 11 residues.

This clonotype was observed many times. J is TRBJ2-3 and V is TRBV29-1, with D unresolved. This CDR3 has 14 amino acids. Germline V gives CDR1 SQVTM, CDR2 ANQGSEA. Between the trimmed V and J ends, which lost 1 base and 5 bases, there was a span of 13 bases. The CDR3 here is CSVEGTVQGDTQYF. The CDR3 DNA follows: TGCAGCGTTGAAGGGACGGTCCAAGGAGATACGCAGTATTTT.

This chain uses TRBV6-4 with TRBJ2-1, with D tentatively TRBD2 (6 bases). The ends were cut back, 10 bases at V and 10 bases at J, with 23 bases in the middle. Germline values: CDR1 MRHNA, CDR2 SNTAGT. The CDR3 covers 14 residues. CDR3 sequence: CATTQDPGGAEQFF. For the CDR3, the DNA is TGTGCCACCACTCAAGACCCCGGGGGAGCGGAGCAGTTCTTC.

Remarks on this clonotype: Just one base apart from a much larger clone, this may be a read error. The chain carries TRBV6-5 and TRBJ2-3, with D tentatively TRBD1 or TRBD2 (5 bases each). V was clipped by 2 bases and J by 6 bases, with 21 bases between them. CDR1 is MNHEY, CDR2 SVGAGI, per germline. This CDR3 has 17 amino acids. The CDR3 nucleotides read TGTGCCAGCAGTTACCTCTTTAGCGTGGGGCTCAACGATACGCAGTATTTT. This translates into CASSYLFSVGLNDTQYF.

The gene calls are TRBV5-6 and TRBJ2-7; perhaps D is TRBD1 or TRBD2 (6 bases each). V was pared by 4 bases and J by 6 bases, with 23 bases between. This CDR3 has 16 amino acids. Looked up from germline, CDR1 is SGHDT and CDR2 is YYEEEE. DNA for the CDR3: TGTGCCAGCAGCCCCTGGATGGGGGGCCCCCTATTCGAGCAGTACTTC. Translation: CASSPWMGGPLFEQYF.

The V call is TRBV27, the J call TRBJ2-1; the match to TRBD2 covers 7 bases. The CDR3 sequence is 16 residues long. CDR1 is MNHEY, CDR2 SMNVEV, per germline (reference sequence). The ends lost 2 bases at V and 8 bases at J; junction bases unmatched: 12. CDR3 amino acids: CASSLGSSGSWDEQFF. The CDR3 DNA sequence: TGTGCCAGCAGTTTAGGTTCTAGCGGAAGTTGGGATGAGCAGTTCTTC.

The J gene is TRBJ2-7, the V gene TRBV28; unclear D gene. The CDR3 is 14 amino acids. The germline CDR1 and CDR2 sequences are MDHEN and SYDVKM. V lost 6 bases and J lost 0, with 12 bases in between. The DNA for the CDR3 is TGTGCCAGCAGCCCCCTGAAGGGCTCCTACGAGCAGTACTTC. Protein: CASSPLKGSYEQYF.

To note about this clonotype: Its ends do not fully match the called genes, so a read error is possible. The CDR3 DNA follows: TGTGCCAACAGTTTAATTTGGGTAGCGGGCCAAAGCACAGATACGCAGTATTTT. Protein sequence: CANSLIWVAGQSTDTQYF. This rearrangement joins TRBV27 to TRBJ2-3; 7 nucleotides align to TRBD2. CDR3 length: 18 amino acids. The germline gives CDR1 MNHEY, CDR2 SMNVEV (reference sequence).

This clonotype was recorded at least ten times. The V gene is TRBV5-6, the J gene TRBJ2-2, with D hard to call. V shed 4 bases and J shed 4 bases, with 14 bases lying between them. CDR3 length: 15 residues. The germline V gene has CDR1 SGHDT and CDR2 YYEEEE. CDR3 DNA sequence: TGTGCCAGCAGCCCTCGAGGCGCTTCCACCGGGGAGCTGTTTTTT. It codes for CASSPRGASTGELFF.

The J gene is TRBJ2-1, the V gene TRBV20-1, with 11 bases identical to TRBD2. V was pared by 5 bases and J by 5 bases, with 11 bases of the junction left unmatched. Germline CDR1 and CDR2: DFQATT and SNEGSKA (reference sequence). The CDR3 is made up of 16 amino acids. The CDR3, as DNA: TGCAGTGCTTCGGTCACTAGCGGGGGATGGGACAATGAGCAGTTCTTC. Amino acids: CSASVTSGGWDNEQFF.

This clonotype was detected only a few times. V usage is TRBV27 and J usage is TRBJ2-3; TRBD1 is a possible D gene (5 bases). The CDR3 contains 19 residues. Between the trimmed V and J ends, which lost 5 bases and 0 bases, there was a span of 24 bases. The V gene's germline CDR1 is MNHEY and CDR2 SMNVEV (reference sequence). The CDR3 nucleotides read TGTGCCAGCAGTCTCTTTTGGGGCTCTAGAGGCCCTAGCACAGATACGCAGTATTTT. Residues: CASSLFWGSRGPSTDTQYF.

The chain couples TRBV11-1 to TRBJ2-7; 12 nucleotides align to TRBD2. There are 21 residues in the CDR3. Germline V gene lookup returns CDR1 SGHAT and CDR2 FQDESV (reference sequence). J was trimmed by 4 bases and V by 4 bases; bases with no gene match: 23. The CDR3 coding sequence is TGTGCCAGCAGCTCCTGGGGTCGCCGGACAGGCACCGGGACTAGCGGGTACGAGCAGTACTTC. Amino acid sequence: CASSSWGRRTGTGTSGYEQYF.

There are a few counts of this clonotype. V gene TRBV6-4 combines with J gene TRBJ1-3; tentative D call: TRBD1 (5 bases). The germline V gene encodes CDR1 MRHNA and CDR2 SNTAGT. This CDR3 has 15 amino acids. V was cut by 6 bases and J by 3 bases, with 15 bases left in between. The CDR3 region is CASRVRDRGGNTIYF. CDR3 in DNA: TGTGCCAGCAGAGTCAGGGATCGCGGTGGAAACACCATATATTTT.

This clonotype was recorded at least ten times. The DNA of the CDR3 is TGCGCCAGCAGCCAGAGGACAGGGGGGAACATTCAGTACTTC. This sequence encodes CASSQRTGGNIQYF. The V call is TRBV4-3, the J call TRBJ2-4; TRBD1 aligns across 10 bases. From germline, CDR1 is LGHNA and CDR2 YSLEER. CDR3 length: 14 residues. The trim removed 3 bases at V and 7 bases at J, leaving 3 bases unmatched.

This clonotype was picked up many times. The gene calls are TRBV20-1 and TRBJ1-2; TRBD1 might be the D (6 bases). V lost 5 bases, J lost 4 bases, and 14 bases lay in between. The CDR3 sequence is 13 residues long. Germline lookup yields CDR1 DFQATT and CDR2 SNEGSKA (reference sequence). The CDR3 protein is CSAPGGRSYGYTF. CDR3 in DNA: TGCAGTGCTCCGGGGGGGCGATCCTATGGCTACACCTTC.

Many counts were recorded for this clonotype. This chain uses TRBV6-5 with TRBJ2-5, with D maybe TRBD1 (6 bases). The ends were cut back, 0 bases at V and 3 bases at J, with 14 bases in the middle. The germline V gene encodes CDR1 MNHEY and CDR2 SVGAGI. The CDR3 sequence is 16 residues long. CDR3 nucleotide sequence: TGTGCCAGCAGTTACTCGCAGGGGCGGTTGGAAGAGACCCAGTACTTC. Translating it yields CASSYSQGRLEETQYF.

This clonotype was counted between two and nine times. The chain carries TRBV7-9 and TRBJ2-1, with TRBD1 matching over 9 bases. This CDR3 contains 17 residues. Germline-derived CDR1 and CDR2 are SEHNR and FQNEAQ (reference sequence). The junction had 5 bases not matched to a gene; V was cut back by 2 bases and J by 0 bases. Here the CDR3 reads CASSLPGDRVSYNEQFF. In nucleotides, the CDR3 is TGTGCCAGCAGCTTACCTGGGGACAGGGTCTCCTACAATGAGCAGTTCTTC.

V gene TRBV6-5 combines with J gene TRBJ2-4; D gene uncertain. The ends were cut back, 0 bases at V and 0 bases at J, with 12 bases in the middle. CDR1 MNHEY and CDR2 SVGAGI come from the germline V gene. This CDR3 has 17 residues. The CDR3 bases are TGTGCCAGCAGTTACTCGAGTAAGGCGTTAGCCAAAAACATTCAGTACTTC. Amino acids: CASSYSSKALAKNIQYF.

A few counts support this clonotype. The rearrangement joins TRBV12-3 or TRBV12-4 to TRBJ2-1; D gene uncertain. Trimming stripped 7 bases from V and 3 bases from J, with 10 bases between. The CDR3 sequence is 13 residues long. The DNA of the CDR3 is TGTGCCAGCACCCCGTCGGACTACAATGAGCAGTTCTTC. This encodes CASTPSDYNEQFF.